The text below deals with one T cell receptor beta chain. Antigen unknown. CDR1 SQVTM and CDR2 ANQGSEA come from the germline V gene. The CDR3 is 14 residues long. Trimming pared 6 bases from V and 4 bases from J, leaving 16 bases between. One entry per CDR3 protein, called by TCRdb with MiXCR from the 5' RACE reads. The sample comprises 700,000 or so distinct CDR3 sequences, under 20% of which are singletons, and around 19% rests with the top ten. These data originate in a study of CD8 T cells in ankylosing spondylitis. Points from the study as a whole: A motif of several highly homologous TCR beta variants was seen as apparently characteristic of ankylosing spondylitis blood.

This clonotype was sampled from a male donor with ankylosing spondylitis. The sequencing sample was made of blood, either unsorted or a sorted T cell fraction (not recorded which). V and J are TRBV29-1 and TRBJ2-1; D possibly corresponds to TRBD2 (6 bases). The CDR3 nucleotides read TGCAGCGTCACAACTAGCCAAGGGTACAATGAGCAGTTCTTC. Translating gives CSVTTSQGYNEQFF.